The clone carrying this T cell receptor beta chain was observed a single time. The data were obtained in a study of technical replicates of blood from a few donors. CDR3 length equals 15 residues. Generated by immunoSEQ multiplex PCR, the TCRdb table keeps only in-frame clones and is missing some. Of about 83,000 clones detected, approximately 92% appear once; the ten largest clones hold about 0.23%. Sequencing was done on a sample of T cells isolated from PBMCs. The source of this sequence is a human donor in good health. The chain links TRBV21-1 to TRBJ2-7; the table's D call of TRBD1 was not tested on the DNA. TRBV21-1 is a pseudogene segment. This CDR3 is CASSKEGDRRYEQYF. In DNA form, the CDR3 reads TGTGCCAGCAGCAAAGAGGGGGACAGGCGATACGAGCAGTACTTC.